The T cell receptor beta chain under discussion was sequenced for a study of shared clonotypes between healthy human individuals. Findings and caveats of the study: Blood was the only sampled material, and tissue repertoires likely differ.

Assay execution took place at the deep level. Profiled with immunoSEQ multiplex PCR; TCRdb holds only in-frame clones, not every one. The data show some 530,000 clones, approximately 82% seen once. CDR3 length: 15 residues. From germline, CDR1 is SNHLY and CDR2 FYNNEI. Trimming left V 2 bases short and J 0 bases short, with 8 bases between. A note on this clone: As yet, its antigen is unknown.

Sequencing was performed on PBMCs. This sequence was found in a woman in her thirties or forties in good health. Some clones in this sample may be carry-over from other donors' samples. The chain couples TRBV2 to TRBJ2-1; D is unclear. The CDR3 region has the DNA TGTGCCAGCAGTGAAACCAGATTCTCCTACAATGAGCAGTTCTTC. It specifies CASSETRFSYNEQFF. Complete variable domain (other parts from reference TRBV2 and TRBJ2-1): EPEVTQTPSHQVTQMGQEVILRCVPISNHLYFYWYRQILGQKVEFLVSFYNNEISEKSEIFDDQFSVERPDGSNFTLKIRSTKLEDSAMYFCASSETRFSYNEQFFGPGTRLTVL.